This T cell receptor beta chain was retrieved from a study of naive and memory T cell subsets. Two oligonucleotides, mixed equimolar, formed the beta constant-region primer covering TRBC1 and TRBC2. Four rounds of PCR amplified the ligated cDNA using nested alpha and beta constant-region primers plus SP2. A 12-nucleotide UMI and the SP2 primer were added to the cDNA 3' end by oligonucleotide ligation. TCRdb reanalysed the UMI-ligation and nested PCR reads using MiXCR and keeps one entry per CDR3 protein. The sample has some 83,000 distinct CDR3 sequences, about 10% seen once; the top ten hold 1.2%. This clonotype was counted ten times or more. What it binds is not known. Findings and limits, study-wide: There was no ground truth to check naive and memory subset results. Diversity fell and Gini index rose from naive through CM, EM, EMRA.

V lost 6 bases and J lost 2; bases outside the gene matches: 9. The length of the CDR3 is 15 residues. CDR1 MDHEN and CDR2 SYDVKM come from the germline V gene. The sequencing input was naive CD8+ T cells from blood. The genes are TRBV28 and TRBJ1-2; 7 bases map to TRBD1. The TCR originated in a human donor in good health. The CDR3 spells CASRPKRGRNYGYTF. The DNA for the CDR3 is TGTGCCAGCAGACCAAAGAGGGGGCGAAACTATGGCTACACCTTC.